The rows below give T cell receptor beta chains drawn from one sample of a study of radiation and T cells in renal cell carcinoma. The data were produced by immunoSEQ multiplex PCR, yet TCRdb's version contains in-frame clones alone and is incomplete. The table includes approximately 23,000 clones, about 51% detected once. The sample in question was tumor tissue, obtained from a patient whose treatment included radiotherapy and nephrectomy. The receptor set was obtained from a woman aged 45-59 years with renal cell carcinoma. CDR3s include the opening cysteine and the closing phenylalanine or tryptophan. Fields, in order: CDR3 DNA, CDR3 protein, J gene, CDR3 length, clone size, D gene, V gene. The D gene is left open where the match is weak. Size tells how often a clone was seen (once, few, many) or the class of an expanded clone, and some rows leave it out.

DNA: TGTGCCAGCAGCTGGGCGGGACAAAGCCAAGAGACCCAGTACTTC
CDR3: CASSWAGQSQETQYF
J: TRBJ2-5
length: 15
size: -
D: -
V: TRBV5-4

DNA: TGTGCCAGCAGCCCCCAGGCGGGGCGGGGGTTCACCGGGGAGCTGTTTTTT
CDR3: CASSPQAGRGFTGELFF
J: TRBJ2-2
length: 17
size: -
D: TRBD2
V: TRBV7-2

DNA: TGTGCCAGCAGCTTAGTGGCGGTAGAGCAGTTCTTC
CDR3: CASSLVAVEQFF
J: TRBJ2-1
length: 12
size: -
D: -
V: TRBV7-9

DNA: TGTGCCAGCAGTCTCGACCTCCAGGGAAATGGCTACACCTTC
CDR3: CASSLDLQGNGYTF
J: TRBJ1-2
length: 14
size: -
D: -
V: TRBV7-9

DNA: TGCGCCAGCAGCCTTGGGACAGGGAATCAGCCCCAGCATTTT
CDR3: CASSLGTGNQPQHF
J: TRBJ1-5
length: 14
size: -
D: TRBD1
V: TRBV4-1

DNA: TGTGCCAGCACCCCGGGTTACACCGGGGAGCTGTTTTTT
CDR3: CASTPGYTGELFF
J: TRBJ2-2
length: 13
size: -
D: -
V: TRBV5-5

DNA: TGTGCCAGCAGCTCATGGCAGAACTATGGCTACACCTTC
CDR3: CASSSWQNYGYTF
J: TRBJ1-2
length: 13
size: -
D: -
V: TRBV13

DNA: TGTGCCAGCAGCTTAGGCCCGACGGGGCAACAAGAGACCCAGTACTTC
CDR3: CASSLGPTGQQETQYF
J: TRBJ2-5
length: 16
size: -
D: -
V: TRBV7-8

DNA: TGCAGCGTTTCCCGAGACCCCAACGCGGAGACCCAGTACTTC
CDR3: CSVSRDPNAETQYF
J: TRBJ2-5
length: 14
size: few
D: -
V: TRBV29-1

DNA: TGTGCCAGCGCTAGGTGGGATTACGAGCAGTACTTC
CDR3: CASARWDYEQYF
J: TRBJ2-7
length: 12
size: -
D: -
V: TRBV2

DNA: TGCGCCAGCAGCCAAGATAGAGCCAGCTTCTCTGGAAACACCATATATTTT
CDR3: CASSQDRASFSGNTIYF
J: TRBJ1-3
length: 17
size: medium-sized
D: -
V: TRBV4-3

DNA: TGTGCCAGCAGCCGAGGGGGGGCCGAAACCAATGAGCAGTTCTTC
CDR3: CASSRGGAETNEQFF
J: TRBJ2-1
length: 15
size: -
D: -
V: TRBV9

DNA: TGTGCCAGCAGCTTTCAGACCTCCTACGAGCAGTACTTC
CDR3: CASSFQTSYEQYF
J: TRBJ2-7
length: 13
size: -
D: -
V: TRBV11-2

DNA: TGTGCCAGCAGCTTAGAACTGAGGCAAGGCGGACGGTTCTTC
CDR3: CASSLELRQGGRFF
J: TRBJ2-1
length: 14
size: -
D: -
V: TRBV7-2

DNA: TGTGCCAGCAGTGAAGGAAGGGGTTACATTCAGTACTTC
CDR3: CASSEGRGYIQYF
J: TRBJ2-4
length: 13
size: -
D: -
V: TRBV2

DNA: TGTGCCAGTAGGAAAACAGGGGAAGAGACCCAGTACTTC
CDR3: CASRKTGEETQYF
J: TRBJ2-5
length: 13
size: -
D: TRBD1
V: TRBV19

DNA: TGTGCCAGCAGTGTGGGGCTCGGGCCCCAGCATTTT
CDR3: CASSVGLGPQHF
J: TRBJ1-5
length: 12
size: once
D: -
V: TRBV5-6

DNA: TGTGCCAGTAGTCCCTCACTTGGACTTTACGAGCAGTACTTC
CDR3: CASSPSLGLYEQYF
J: TRBJ2-7
length: 14
size: -
D: -
V: TRBV19

DNA: TGTGCCAGCAGCTTCTCCGGGGCTAGTGGTTGGGACACTGAAGCTTTCTTT
CDR3: CASSFSGASGWDTEAFF
J: TRBJ1-1
length: 17
size: few
D: -
V: TRBV7-9

DNA: TGTGCCAGCTCACCTCCGTCCTACGAGCAGTACTTC
CDR3: CASSPPSYEQYF
J: TRBJ2-7
length: 12
size: -
D: -
V: TRBV18